The entry below describes one T cell receptor beta chain. Its cognate antigen is unknown. This specimen comes from a study of cytomegalovirus exposure and HLA in healthy donors. Regarding the study as a whole: Rare sequences made up most TCRs, while some public TCRs were found in many donors. Through in vitro validation, a few CMV-associated chains were shown to be specific for CMV antigens.

This table comes from immunoSEQ multiplex PCR, and its TCRdb copy is limited to in-frame clones, with some not included. The sample includes roughly 60,000 clones, 95% of them seen just once. The length of the CDR3 is 15 residues. V dropped 3 bases and J dropped 12; count of bases not matched to a gene: 13. Looked up from germline, CDR1 is MDHEN and CDR2 is SYDVKM. The donors were part of the approximately 130-subject validation cohort, which stood apart from the approximately 670-subject first cohort. The sample taken for sequencing was PBMCs. The clonotype originates from a woman between 18 and 29 years old in good health and CMV-seropositive. This chain connects TRBV28 to TRBJ2-4; TRBD1 aligns across 8 bases. Written as DNA, the CDR3 is TGTGCCAGCAGTTTCCCCAATGACAGGGGAATAGGTCAGTACTTC. It yields the protein CASSFPNDRGIGQYF.